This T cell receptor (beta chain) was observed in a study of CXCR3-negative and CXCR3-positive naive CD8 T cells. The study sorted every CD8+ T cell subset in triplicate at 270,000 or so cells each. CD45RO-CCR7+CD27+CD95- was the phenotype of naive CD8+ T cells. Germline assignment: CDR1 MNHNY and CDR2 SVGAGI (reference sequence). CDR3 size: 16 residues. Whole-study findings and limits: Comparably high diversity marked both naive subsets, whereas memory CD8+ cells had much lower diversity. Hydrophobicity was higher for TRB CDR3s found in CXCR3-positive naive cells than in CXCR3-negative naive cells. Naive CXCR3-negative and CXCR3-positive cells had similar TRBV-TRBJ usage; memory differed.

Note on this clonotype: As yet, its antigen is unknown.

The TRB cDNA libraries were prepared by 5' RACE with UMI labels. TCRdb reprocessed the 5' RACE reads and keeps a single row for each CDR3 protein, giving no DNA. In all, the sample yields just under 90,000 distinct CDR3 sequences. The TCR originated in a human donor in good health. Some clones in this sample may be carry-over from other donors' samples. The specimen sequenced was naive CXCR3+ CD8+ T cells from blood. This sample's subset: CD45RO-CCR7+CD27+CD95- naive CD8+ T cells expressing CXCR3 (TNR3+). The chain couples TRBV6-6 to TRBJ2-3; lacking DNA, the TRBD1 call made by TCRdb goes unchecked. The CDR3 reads CASGTGGYLSTDTQYF.